Presented here are 21 T cell receptor beta chains from one specimen sequenced in a study of control samples from healthy donors and cancer patients. Method: immunoSEQ multiplex PCR; TCRdb's copy keeps in-frame clones and lacks some. The profile covers 200,000 to 250,000 clones, with just under 95% appearing a single time and about 1.6% taken by the ten largest. The sample consisted of blood. The receptors shown here come from a man over 45 in good health.

The table lists this clone with a count of one. The chain is built from TRBV13 and TRBJ2-7; a possible D gene is TRBD1 (5 bases). Germline CDR1 PRHDT, CDR2 FYEKMQ (reference sequence). This CDR3 spans 14 amino acids. V was trimmed by 5 bases and J by 6 bases, leaving 17 bases between them. DNA for the CDR3: TGTGCCAGCAGCCTCGAAGTTGGGGCAAGCGAGCAGTACTTC. As protein: CASSLEVGASEQYF.

The CDR3 spells CASSLAARANTEAFF. For the CDR3, the DNA is TGTGCCAGCAGCTTGGCCGCGAGGGCGAACACTGAAGCTTTCTTT. The chain couples TRBV5-4 to TRBJ1-1, with no clear D. CDR1 and CDR2 (germline): SGHNT, YYREEE (reference sequence). This CDR3 has 15 amino acids. Trimming removed 0 bases at V and 1 base at J, with 10 bases between.

The V and J genes are TRBV7-8 and TRBJ2-7; a weak D match, TRBD2 (5 bases). Germline V gene sequence: CDR1 SGHVS, CDR2 FQNEAQ. V lost 3 bases and J lost 1, with 13 bases in between. The CDR3 consists of 15 residues. CDR3 sequence reads: CASSFATGLSYEQYV. The CDR3 DNA sequence: TGTGCCAGCAGCTTCGCGACGGGGTTGTCCTACGAGCAGTACGTC.

The chain links TRBV7-9 to TRBJ2-3; tentative D call: TRBD1 (5 bases). V was trimmed by 6 bases and J by 4 bases, leaving 11 bases between them. Germline V CDR1 and CDR2: SEHNR, FQNEAQ (reference sequence). CDR3 length: 13 amino acids. Here the CDR3 reads CASRLGQADTQYF. The CDR3 DNA reads TGTGCCAGCAGATTGGGGCAGGCAGATACGCAGTATTTT.

The chain uses TRBV6-5 and TRBJ1-1, with D uncertain. Trimming stripped 0 bases from V and 0 bases from J, with 8 bases between. The germline gives CDR1 MNHEY, CDR2 SVGAGI. The CDR3 loop spans 15 amino acids. The DNA for the CDR3 is TGTGCCAGCAGTTACTCGGGTCTCATGAACACTGAAGCTTTCTTT. Translation gives CASSYSGLMNTEAFF.

The chain links TRBV5-6 to TRBJ1-5; maybe TRBD1 (5 bases). Between the trimmed V and J ends, which lost 2 bases and 7 bases, there was a span of 13 bases. The CDR3 consists of 14 residues. Germline CDR1 reads SGHDT; CDR2 reads YYEEEE. CDR3 DNA sequence: TGTGCCAGCAGCTTTACCGGGGCTGGGCAGCCCCAGCATTTT. The encoded protein is CASSFTGAGQPQHF.

J is TRBJ2-4 and V is TRBV3-1 (or the pseudogene TRBV3-2); TRBD1 is a possible D gene (6 bases). In germline, CDR1 is LGHDT, CDR2 YNNKEL (reference sequence). Trimming took off 1 base at V and 4 bases at J, with 14 bases between the two ends. The CDR3 is made up of 16 amino acids. For the CDR3, the DNA is TGTGCCAGCAGCCAAGGAGCCTTGGGGGCGAAAAACATTCAGTACTTC. Protein product: CASSQGALGAKNIQYF.

The genes are TRBV28 and TRBJ1-6, with 8 bases matching TRBD1. The ends lost 6 bases at V and 8 bases at J; junction bases unmatched: 3. Per germline, CDR1 MDHEN and CDR2 SYDVKM. The CDR3 loop spans 13 amino acids. In DNA, the CDR3 is TGTGCCAGCAGACCGACAGGGGATTCACCCCTCCACTTT. Amino acid sequence: CASRPTGDSPLHF.

The chain joins TRBV28 to TRBJ1-6; no definite D call. CDR1 is MDHEN and CDR2 is SYDVKM in the germline V gene. The length of the CDR3 is 14 residues. The V and J ends lost 2 bases and 0 bases respectively, with 2 bases between them. The CDR3 coding sequence is TGTGCCAGCAGTTTAAGCTCCTATAATTCACCCCTCCACTTT. This codes for CASSLSSYNSPLHF.

The chain couples TRBV6-4 to TRBJ2-6, with D possibly being TRBD1 (6 bases). This CDR3 is built from 15 residues. Germline CDR1 reads MRHNA; CDR2 reads SNTAGT. Trimming left V 3 bases short and J 1 base short, with 7 bases between. Written as DNA, the CDR3 is TGTGCCAGCAGTGAACAGGGATCTGGGGCCAACGTCCTGACTTTC. Translated: CASSEQGSGANVLTF.

For the CDR3, the DNA is TGTGCCACCAGCAGAGAAAAGGGGGCAGGGACCACTGAAGCTTTCTTT. This encodes CATSREKGAGTTEAFF. The chain couples TRBV15 to TRBJ1-1, with TRBD1 matching 7 bases. Looked up from germline, CDR1 is LNHNV and CDR2 is YYDKDF (reference sequence). The CDR3 loop spans 16 amino acids. V gave up 0 bases and J gave up 4 bases; unmatched junction bases: 8.

This rearrangement joins TRBV3-1 (or the pseudogene TRBV3-2) to TRBJ2-3, with a tentative D call TRBD2 (5 bases). The V gene's germline CDR1 is LGHDT and CDR2 YNNKEL (reference sequence). CDR3 length: 11 residues. Trimming took off 4 bases at V and 7 bases at J, with 6 bases between the two ends. The CDR3 region is CASSPGYTQYF. DNA for the CDR3: TGTGCCAGCAGCCCGGGATATACGCAGTATTTT.

This clone was counted a single time. V and J are TRBV7-8 and TRBJ2-5; D unresolved. V lost 2 bases and J lost 1, with 8 bases in between. The germline CDR1 and CDR2 sequences are SGHVS and FQNEAQ. The CDR3 loop spans 14 amino acids. CDR3 amino acids: CASSLRNLQETQYF. The CDR3, as DNA: TGTGCCAGCAGCTTACGGAACCTCCAAGAGACCCAGTACTTC.

J is TRBJ1-4 and V is TRBV19; no clear D. The germline CDR1 and CDR2 sequences are LNHDA and SQIVND (reference sequence). V was trimmed by 0 bases and J by 7 bases, leaving 12 bases between them. The CDR3 length is 15 residues. The CDR3: CASSIDHTDLEKLFF. The CDR3 nucleotides are TGTGCCAGTAGTATAGACCACACGGACCTTGAAAAACTGTTTTTT.

The chain is built from TRBV2 and TRBJ1-4; weak D call: TRBD1 (5 bases). CDR3 length: 12 amino acids. Germline V gives CDR1 SNHLY, CDR2 FYNNEI. The V and J ends lost 7 bases and 7 bases respectively, with 10 bases between them. The CDR3 nucleotides read TGTGCCAGCAATGGGGGGTTTGAAAAACTGTTTTTT. It yields the protein CASNGGFEKLFF.

This chain connects TRBV14 to TRBJ2-1; D is undetermined. Per the germline V gene, CDR1 is SGHDN and CDR2 is FVKESK. The CDR3 has 15 residues. Trimming took off 1 base at V and 3 bases at J, with 10 bases between the two ends. The CDR3 DNA follows: TGTGCCAGCAGCCAAGGTTTACAGCACTACAATGAGCAGTTCTTC. Protein sequence: CASSQGLQHYNEQFF.

The J gene is TRBJ2-7, the V gene TRBV6-5, with a weak D call TRBD1 (5 bases). The CDR3 length is 14 residues. Looked up from germline, CDR1 is MNHEY and CDR2 is SVGAGI. Trimming took off 2 bases at V and 3 bases at J, with 11 bases between the two ends. CDR3 DNA: TGTGCCAGCAGTTACCCTGACAGAAACTACGAGCAGTACTTC. It translates to CASSYPDRNYEQYF.

The chain links TRBV9 to TRBJ1-2, with no clear D. The CDR3 runs to 15 residues. The V gene lost 4 bases and the J gene lost 2 bases, with 15 bases spanning the gap. The germline CDR1 and CDR2 sequences are SGDLS and YYNGEE. The CDR3 sequence: CASSPNAGNNYGYTF. CDR3 bases: TGTGCCAGCAGCCCAAACGCGGGAAACAACTATGGCTACACCTTC.

The chain carries TRBV30 and TRBJ2-1; TRBD2 is a possible D gene (5 bases). This CDR3 region has 13 residues. Germline V CDR1 and CDR2: GTSNPN, SVGIG (reference sequence). V was clipped by 3 bases and J by 0 bases, with 6 bases between them. The CDR3: CAWRGSSYNEQFF. The CDR3 DNA reads as TGTGCCTGGAGAGGGAGCTCCTACAATGAGCAGTTCTTC.

V and J are TRBV27 and TRBJ1-1, with unresolved D. This CDR3 region has 15 residues. Trimming pared 4 bases from V and 4 bases from J, leaving 16 bases between. The germline CDR1 and CDR2 sequences are MNHEY and SMNVEV (reference sequence). As DNA, the CDR3 is TGTGCCAGCAGTTATTTAAAGGGCCCTAGCACTGAAGCTTTCTTT. This translates into CASSYLKGPSTEAFF.

The chain uses TRBV14 and TRBJ2-7, with 10 positions matching TRBD1. Germline V lookup: CDR1 SGHDN, CDR2 FVKESK. CDR3 length: 13 residues. V was clipped by 1 base and J by 12 bases; unmatched bases: 6. In DNA, the CDR3 is TGTGCCAGCAGCCAAGCGGGACAGGGGACTATGTACGTC. Amino acids: CASSQAGQGTMYV.